A single T cell receptor (beta chain) is shown here with its context. What it binds is unknown. This entry comes from a study of monozygotic twins with inflammatory bowel disease. General study points: Clonotype overlap with others was lower in IBD patients than in healthy twins, a difference that was greatest with disease activity.

TCRdb reprocessed the 5' RACE reads and keeps a single row for each CDR3 protein, giving no DNA. The table lists 160,000 or so distinct CDR3 sequences. The germline CDR1 and CDR2 sequences are ENHRY and SYGVKD. CDR3 length: 16 residues. The chain links TRBV10-3 to TRBJ2-3; as DNA is missing, the TRBD2 call by TCRdb cannot be tested. This sequence originates from a human donor with ulcerative colitis or Crohn's disease, or a healthy co-twin of an affected twin (not recorded which). Material for sequencing was blood. The CDR3 sequence: CAISGTSGDGTDTQYF.